The rows below give T cell receptor beta chains drawn from one sample of a study of blood T cell repertoires in COVID-19. Libraries were prepared by immunoSEQ multiplex PCR; TCRdb keeps only in-frame clonotypes and omits some of them. The sample lists 40,000 or so clones; approximately 85% were seen once. The sample consisted of peripheral blood. Receptors were obtained from a human donor in a cohort sampled during active COVID-19. The CDR3 runs from the conserved cysteine through the conserved F or W. A D gene is named only where the DNA matches it firmly. Rows may omit the clone size; those that give it use once, few, many or a size class.

clone_size	v_call	d_call	j_call	cdr3_nt	cdr3_aa
few	TRBV5-1	TRBD2	TRBJ2-5	TGCGCCAGCAGCATCACCCCCTCTAGCGGGGGGGGGTTCGAGACCCAGTACTTC	CASSITPSSGGGFETQYF
-	TRBV19	-	TRBJ1-5	TGTGCCAGTAGTGGACTCGATCAGCCCCAGCATTTT	CASSGLDQPQHF
-	TRBV10-1	-	TRBJ2-2	TGCGCCAGCAGAGGGGCCCCTCTCGCTAGTCCCGGGGAGCTGTTTTTT	CASRGAPLASPGELFF
-	TRBV12-5	TRBD2	TRBJ2-3	TGTGCTAGTGGTTTGGAAGCGGGAGGTACGCAGTATTTT	CASGLEAGGTQYF
-	TRBV6-5	-	TRBJ2-1	TGTGCCAGCAGGATGGAGTCTGAGCAGTTCTTC	CASRMESEQFF
once	TRBV3-1/TRBV3-2	TRBD2	TRBJ2-2	TGTGCCAGCAGCCCGTGGACCCACCTTACTAGCGGGGGGCCTAGGAACACCGGGGAGCTGTTTTTT	CASSPWTHLTSGGPRNTGELFF
-	TRBV5-1	-	TRBJ1-4	TGCGCCAGCTCGGCCGGCGGTTCTAATGAAAAACTGTTTTTT	CASSAGGSNEKLFF
-	TRBV3-1/TRBV3-2	TRBD1	TRBJ2-6	TGTGCCAGCAGTCCCGGGACAGGGAGGGGGGCCAACGTCCTGACTTTC	CASSPGTGRGANVLTF
once	TRBV7-9	-	TRBJ1-5	TGTGCCAGCAGCTTCCCAGATGGCAATCAGCCCCAGCATTTT	CASSFPDGNQPQHF
-	TRBV9	-	TRBJ1-3	TGTGCCAGCAGCGTAGTGTCACAGGGTGACGGCGACACCATATATTTT	CASSVVSQGDGDTIYF
-	TRBV5-1	-	TRBJ2-3	TGCGCCAGCAGCCCGGAGCGGAGAAGCACAGATACGCAGTATTTT	CASSPERRSTDTQYF
-	TRBV5-5	-	TRBJ2-5	TGTGCCAGCAGCTTCGGAGGGGAAGAGACCCAGTACTTC	CASSFGGEETQYF
-	TRBV5-1	-	TRBJ1-1	TGCGCCAGCAGCTTTGGGCCTTTGAACACTGAAGCTTTCTTT	CASSFGPLNTEAFF
-	TRBV6-5	-	TRBJ2-5	TGTGCCAGCTCTCTAACGGAAGTGAGGGAGACCCAGTACTTC	CASSLTEVRETQYF
-	TRBV6-5	-	TRBJ2-1	TGTGCCACCAGAGCCGGGACAAACTCCTACAATGAGCAGTTCTTC	CATRAGTNSYNEQFF